One sample yielded the 22 T cell receptor beta chains listed below, sequenced in a study of T cells in Graves' hyperthyroidism and ophthalmopathy. The TCR beta CDR3 regions underwent amplification using RNA transcripts as the source. The HTBI primer set served for first-round RT-PCR of the TCR CDR3. TCRdb redid the calling of the multiplex PCR reads with MiXCR, one entry per CDR3 protein. The sample carries approximately 25,000 distinct CDR3 sequences, roughly 45% recorded once. The sequencing sample was made of blood. The receptor source for this set is a woman in her twenties or thirties with Graves' hyperthyroidism.

This sequence joins TRBV29-1 and TRBJ1-1, with D perhaps matching TRBD1 (5 bases). Between the trimmed V and J ends, which lost 6 bases and 5 bases, there was a span of 19 bases. CDR3 length: 14 residues. Per the germline V gene, CDR1 is SQVTM and CDR2 is ANQGSEA. CDR3 coding DNA: TGCAGCGTCCCGGACGCCCCAGGGAGAACTGAAGCTTTCTTT. Translation gives CSVPDAPGRTEAFF.

The V and J genes are TRBV7-3 and TRBJ1-3; no definite D call. Germline V gene lookup returns CDR1 SGHTA and CDR2 FQGTGA. The CDR3 length is 15 residues. The V and J ends lost 5 bases and 0 bases respectively, with 11 bases between them. The CDR3 reads CASSDWTVSGNTIYF. CDR3 DNA: TGTGCCAGCAGCGACTGGACGGTCTCTGGAAACACCATATATTTT.

This clonotype is classed as medium-sized. This chain joins TRBV29-1 and TRBJ2-5, with 10 bases lining up with TRBD1. This CDR3 is 16 amino acids long. Germline lookup yields CDR1 SQVTM and CDR2 ANQGSEA. The junction had 9 bases not matched to a gene; V was cut back by 1 base and J by 4 bases. CDR3 nucleotides: TGCAGCGTTGAAGGGACCGGGACAGGGGCTCCAGAGACCCAGTACTTC. This translates into CSVEGTGTGAPETQYF.

The chain joins TRBV5-8 to TRBJ2-2; tentative D call: TRBD1 (5 bases). The V end lost 2 bases, the J end lost 7 bases, and 9 bases lay between the germline ends. Germline V CDR1 and CDR2: SGHTS, YDEGEE. The CDR3 consists of 13 residues. CDR3 bases: TGTGCCAGCAGCTTTGGGGCTAGCGGGGAGCTGTTTTTT. Translated, it gives CASSFGASGELFF.

This clonotype was picked up many times. The chain uses TRBV3-1 and TRBJ2-1, with D unclear. Germline-derived CDR1 and CDR2 are LGHDT and YNNKEL (reference sequence). The CDR3 contains 12 residues. Trimming left V 3 bases short and J 9 bases short, with 9 bases between. The CDR3 is CASSHLQREQFF. CDR3 nucleotides: TGTGCCAGCAGCCACTTGCAGCGTGAGCAGTTCTTC.

This clonotype was recorded many times. The V and J genes are TRBV7-3 and TRBJ2-4, with a possible D match to TRBD1 (5 bases). CDR3 size: 16 residues. Trimming shortened V by 0 bases and J by 3 bases, and 12 bases separated the two germline ends. Looked up from germline, CDR1 is SGHTA and CDR2 is FQGTGA. The CDR3 sequence is CASSLTVRTYKNIQYF. The CDR3, as DNA: TGTGCCAGCAGCTTAACTGTCCGGACATACAAAAACATTCAGTACTTC.

Judged by abundance, this clonotype is medium-sized (0.01 to 0.1%). The rearrangement joins TRBV2 to TRBJ2-5, with D possibly TRBD2 on 6 matching bases. Germline assignment: CDR1 SNHLY and CDR2 FYNNEI. The CDR3 has 13 residues. The V and J ends lost 7 bases and 2 bases respectively, with 11 bases between them. CDR3 amino acids: CASNWDSQETQYF. The CDR3 DNA follows: TGTGCCAGCAACTGGGACTCACAAGAGACCCAGTACTTC.

With regard to this clonotype: This sequence may be a read error, since a much larger clone differs from it by one base. The CDR3 nucleotides are TGTGCCAGCAGTTACGGACAGGGGCCTTACAATGAGCAGTTCTTC. Its translation is CASSYGQGPYNEQFF. J is TRBJ2-1 and V is TRBV27, with TRBD1 identical over 9 bases. The V gene end was trimmed by 4 bases and the J gene end by 4 bases; junction bases not matched to a gene: 5. The CDR3 consists of 15 residues. Germline V lookup: CDR1 MNHEY, CDR2 SMNVEV (reference sequence).

This clonotype was observed at least ten times. This chain connects TRBV20-1 to TRBJ1-1; D is unresolved. In germline, CDR1 is DFQATT, CDR2 SNEGSKA (reference sequence). Deletions cut 0 bases from V and 8 bases from J, with 13 bases between. The CDR3 has 13 amino acids. The CDR3 protein is CSARDVRFNEAFF. The CDR3 bases are TGCAGTGCTAGAGATGTCCGGTTTAACGAAGCTTTCTTT.

This clonotype appeared many times. This rearrangement joins TRBV12-5 to TRBJ1-1, with no clear D. This CDR3 contains 13 residues. Trimming removed 2 bases at V and 4 bases at J, with 8 bases between. Germline CDR1 and CDR2: LGHNT and FRNRAP. The CDR3, as DNA: TGTGCTAGTGGTTTGACAGTTCTCACTGAAGCTTTCTTT. Its translation: CASGLTVLTEAFF.

The gene calls are TRBV20-1 and TRBJ1-3; D may be TRBD1 (6 bases). The length of the CDR3 is 15 residues. V was clipped by 1 base and J by 2 bases, with 12 bases between them. Germline V gene data show CDR1 as DFQATT and CDR2 as SNEGSKA (reference sequence). This CDR3 reads CSARVRGGPGNTIYF. The CDR3 DNA reads as TGCAGTGCTAGAGTCAGAGGGGGTCCTGGAAACACCATATATTTT.

Ten or more counts support this clonotype. With a much larger clone just one base away, this may be a read error. The V call is TRBV20-1, the J call TRBJ2-1, with D maybe TRBD2 (5 bases). This CDR3 contains 15 residues. In germline, CDR1 is DFQATT, CDR2 SNEGSKA (reference sequence). The CDR3 bases are TGCAGTGTTAGACCCCTAGCTGGCTCCTACAATGAGCAGTTCTTC. Protein sequence: CSVRPLAGSYNEQFF.

This clonotype was observed many times. The chain links TRBV5-8 to TRBJ2-7, with D possibly TRBD1 on 5 matching bases. Trimming cost V 3 bases and J 3 bases, with 10 bases left between them. The CDR3 covers 13 residues. Germline V gene sequence: CDR1 SGHTS, CDR2 YDEGEE. CDR3 nucleotide sequence: TGTGCCAGCAGCTCAGGGATTTACTACGAGCAGTACTTC. As protein: CASSSGIYYEQYF.

This rearrangement joins TRBV11-2 to TRBJ2-1; D is perhaps TRBD2 (6 bases). The J call is doubtful: the DNA matches TRBJ2-7 better. The germline CDR1 and CDR2 sequences are SGHAT and FQNNGV. The CDR3 extends over 16 amino acids. CDR3 in amino acids: CASSLSRGSSYNEQYF. For the CDR3, the DNA is TGTGCCAGCAGCTTGTCCCGGGGGAGCTCCTACAATGAGCAGTACTTC.

This clonotype was recorded at least ten times. This rearrangement joins TRBV20-1 to TRBJ2-3; D may correspond to TRBD1 or TRBD2 (6 bases each). The CDR3 has 16 amino acids. V lost 6 bases to trimming and J lost 4 bases, with 23 bases between them. Germline CDR1 and CDR2: DFQATT and SNEGSKA (reference sequence). CDR3 amino acids: CSALKRDGGGPDTQYF. Here the CDR3 DNA reads TGCAGTGCCCTAAAAAGGGACGGGGGCGGCCCAGATACGCAGTATTTT.

The chain is built from TRBV29-1 and TRBJ2-1; either TRBD1 or TRBD2 may fit D (6 bases each). The germline V gene encodes CDR1 SQVTM and CDR2 ANQGSEA. The CDR3 runs 13 residues. V gave up 8 bases and J gave up 8 bases, with 19 bases separating them. CDR3 sequence: CSLGRTAGHEQFF. The CDR3 coding sequence is TGCAGCTTGGGGCGGACAGCGGGCCATGAGCAGTTCTTC.

The V call is TRBV20-1, the J call TRBJ1-1; 8 bases are shared with TRBD1. The CDR3 consists of 11 residues. Germline CDR1 reads DFQATT; CDR2 reads SNEGSKA (reference sequence). Losses at the gene ends were 8 bases for V and 4 bases for J; bases not matched to a gene: 3. CDR3 sequence (DNA): TGCAGTATTGGGACAGGCACTGAAGCTTTCTTT. The encoded protein is CSIGTGTEAFF.

A note on this clonotype: Lacking the conserved final phenylalanine or tryptophan, this CDR3 likely reflects a read error. The gene calls are TRBV13 and TRBJ1-1, with a weak D call TRBD1 (6 bases). CDR1 and CDR2 from the germline V gene are PRHDT and FYEKMQ (reference sequence). The CDR3 extends over 12 amino acids. The CDR3 DNA reads as TGTGCCGGCAGCTTAGAACAGGGCTCAGCTTTCTTG. Translation: CAGSLEQGSAFL.

This clonotype ranks as medium-sized (0.01 to 0.1%). J is TRBJ1-2 and V is TRBV20-1; D is unclear. CDR1 and CDR2 (germline): DFQATT, SNEGSKA (reference sequence). The V end lost 3 bases, the J end lost 2 bases, and 7 bases lay between the germline ends. CDR3 length: 12 residues. In DNA, the CDR3 is TGCAGTGCTAGTTGGCAGAACTATGGCTACACCTTC. It encodes CSASWQNYGYTF.

By sample share, this clonotype is medium-sized. V is TRBV7-9 and J is TRBJ1-6; no firm D call. Trimming left V 5 bases short and J 9 bases short, with 11 bases between. The germline V gene encodes CDR1 SEHNR and CDR2 FQNEAQ (reference sequence). This CDR3 contains 13 residues. The CDR3 loop is CASSQVEGSPLHF. CDR3 in DNA: TGTGCCAGCAGCCAGGTTGAGGGTTCACCCCTCCACTTT.

The chain is built from TRBV2 and TRBJ2-1; tentatively, D is TRBD1 or TRBD2 (6 bases each). CDR3 size: 13 residues. Germline assignment: CDR1 SNHLY and CDR2 FYNNEI. Trimming left V 5 bases short and J 10 bases short, with 15 bases between. CDR3 nucleotide sequence: TGTGCCAGCAGTAAGGGGGGCTTTGGAGAGCAGTTCTTC. This gives the protein CASSKGGFGEQFF.

At least ten counts were recorded for this clonotype. V is TRBV27 and J is TRBJ2-1; D gene ambiguous. The germline V and J ends were trimmed by 6 bases and 0 bases, with 3 bases remaining between them. The CDR3 totals 12 residues. Germline V gene lookup returns CDR1 MNHEY and CDR2 SMNVEV (reference sequence). The CDR3 DNA sequence: TGTGCCAGCAGGACCTCCTACAATGAGCAGTTCTTC. Encoded protein: CASRTSYNEQFF.